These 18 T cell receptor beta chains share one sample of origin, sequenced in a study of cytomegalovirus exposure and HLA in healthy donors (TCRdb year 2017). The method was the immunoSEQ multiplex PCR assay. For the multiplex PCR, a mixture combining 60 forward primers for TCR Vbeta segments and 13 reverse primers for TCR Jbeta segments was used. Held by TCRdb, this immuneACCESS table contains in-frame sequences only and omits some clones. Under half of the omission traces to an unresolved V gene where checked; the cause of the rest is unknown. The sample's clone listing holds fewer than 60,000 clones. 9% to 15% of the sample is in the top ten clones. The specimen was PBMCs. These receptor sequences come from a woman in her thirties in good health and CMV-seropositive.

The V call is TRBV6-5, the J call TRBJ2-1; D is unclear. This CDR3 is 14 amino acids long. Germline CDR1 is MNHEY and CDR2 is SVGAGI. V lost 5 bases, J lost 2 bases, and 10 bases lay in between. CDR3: CASSTENTYNEQFF. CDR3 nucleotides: TGTGCCAGCAGTACGGAGAATACCTACAATGAGCAGTTCTTC.

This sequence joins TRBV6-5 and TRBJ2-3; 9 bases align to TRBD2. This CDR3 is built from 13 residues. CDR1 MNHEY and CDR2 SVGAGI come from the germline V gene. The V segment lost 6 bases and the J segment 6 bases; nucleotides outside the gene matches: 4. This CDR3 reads CASRIAGADTQYF. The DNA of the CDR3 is TGTGCCAGCAGGATAGCGGGGGCGGATACGCAGTATTTT.

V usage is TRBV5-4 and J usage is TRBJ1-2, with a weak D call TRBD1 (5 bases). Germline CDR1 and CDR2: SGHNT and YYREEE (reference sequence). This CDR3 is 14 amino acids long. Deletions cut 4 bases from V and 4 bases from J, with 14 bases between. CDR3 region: CASSRGMPFYGYTF. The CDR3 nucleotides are TGTGCCAGCAGCCGGGGGATGCCTTTCTATGGCTACACCTTC.

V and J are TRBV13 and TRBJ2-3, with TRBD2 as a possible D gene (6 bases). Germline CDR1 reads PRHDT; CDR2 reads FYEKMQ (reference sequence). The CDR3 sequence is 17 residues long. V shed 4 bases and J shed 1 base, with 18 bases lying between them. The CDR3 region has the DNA TGTGCCAGCAGCTCCCGGGACGGCGGGGTGGGCACAGATACGCAGTATTTT. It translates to CASSSRDGGVGTDTQYF.

The DNA of the CDR3 is TGTGCCAGCAGCTTAACGCCAGGGAAACAGCCCCAGCATTTT. Residues: CASSLTPGKQPQHF. This sequence joins TRBV7-2 and TRBJ1-5; the D gene is possibly TRBD1 (5 bases). V was trimmed by 2 bases and J by 7 bases, leaving 12 bases between them. The germline CDR1 and CDR2 sequences are SGHTA and FQGNSA. The CDR3 runs to 14 residues.

The CDR3 region is CASSTLLARNTGELFF. DNA of the CDR3: TGTGCCAGCAGCACGTTACTAGCGAGGAACACCGGGGAGCTGTTTTTT. The V and J genes are TRBV7-3 and TRBJ2-2, with 7 nucleotides matching TRBD2. V lost 5 bases, J lost 1 base, and 7 bases stayed unmatched. Germline CDR1 reads SGHTA; CDR2 reads FQGTGA. CDR3 length: 16 residues. The variable domain in full, with the rest retrieved from reference TRBV7-3 and TRBJ2-2, is GAGVSQTPSNKVTEKGKYVELRCDPISGHTALYWYRQSLGQGPEFLIYFQGTGAADDSGLPNDRFFAVRPEGSVSTLKIQRTERGDSAVYLCASSTLLARNTGELFFGEGSRLTVL.

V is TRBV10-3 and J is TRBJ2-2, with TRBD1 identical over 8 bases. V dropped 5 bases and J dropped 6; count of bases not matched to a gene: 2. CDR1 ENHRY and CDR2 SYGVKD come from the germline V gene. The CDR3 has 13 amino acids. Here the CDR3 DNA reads TGTGCCATCAGTCGGACAGGGCCCGGGGAGCTGTTTTTT. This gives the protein CAISRTGPGELFF.

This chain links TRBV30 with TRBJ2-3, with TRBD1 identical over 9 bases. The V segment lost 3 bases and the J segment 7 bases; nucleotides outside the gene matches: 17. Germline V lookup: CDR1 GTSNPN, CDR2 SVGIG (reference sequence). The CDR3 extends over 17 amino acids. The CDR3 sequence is CAWSRTGALVGANTQYF. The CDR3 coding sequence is TGTGCCTGGAGCCGGACAGGGGCCCTCGTAGGCGCGAATACGCAGTATTTT.

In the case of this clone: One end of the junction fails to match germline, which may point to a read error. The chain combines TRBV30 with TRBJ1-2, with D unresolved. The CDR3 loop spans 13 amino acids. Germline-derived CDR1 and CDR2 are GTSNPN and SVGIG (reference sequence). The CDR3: CTWSPGLVHGYTF. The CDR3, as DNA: TGTACCTGGAGCCCCGGACTGGTTCATGGCTACACCTTC.

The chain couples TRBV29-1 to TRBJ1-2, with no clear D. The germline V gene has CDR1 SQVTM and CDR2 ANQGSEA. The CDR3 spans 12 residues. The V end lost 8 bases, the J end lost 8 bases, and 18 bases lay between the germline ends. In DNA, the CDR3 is TGCAGCTTCCTCCGAGGAGGGAGCGGCTACACCTTC. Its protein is CSFLRGGSGYTF.

DNA of the CDR3: TGTGCCAGTCACCCCCCCTTAGCCTTGGGCAATCAGCCCCAGCATTTT. This sequence encodes CASHPPLALGNQPQHF. The J gene is TRBJ1-5, the V gene TRBV19; no reliable D call. CDR3 length: 16 amino acids. V was cut by 8 bases and J by 2 bases, with 19 bases left in between. Germline V gives CDR1 LNHDA, CDR2 SQIVND (reference sequence).

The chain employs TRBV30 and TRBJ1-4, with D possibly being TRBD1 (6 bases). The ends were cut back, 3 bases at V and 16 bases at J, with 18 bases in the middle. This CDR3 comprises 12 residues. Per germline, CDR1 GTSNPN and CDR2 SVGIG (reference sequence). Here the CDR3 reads CAWSNLGTSTFF. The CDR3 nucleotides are TGTGCCTGGAGCAATCTAGGGACATCCACGTTTTTT.

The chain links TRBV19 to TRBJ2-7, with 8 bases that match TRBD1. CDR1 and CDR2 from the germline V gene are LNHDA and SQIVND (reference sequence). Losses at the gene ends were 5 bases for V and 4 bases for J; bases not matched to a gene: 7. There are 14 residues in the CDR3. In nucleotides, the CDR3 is TGTGCCAGTAGTGTCGACAGGGGCGTTTACGAGCAGTACTTC. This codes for CASSVDRGVYEQYF.

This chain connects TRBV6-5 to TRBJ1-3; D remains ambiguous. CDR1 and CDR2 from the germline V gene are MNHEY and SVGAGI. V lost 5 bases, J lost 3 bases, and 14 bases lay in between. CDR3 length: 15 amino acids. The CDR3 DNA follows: TGTGCCAGCAGTCCGACACCTAGCAGTGGAAACACCATATATTTT. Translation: CASSPTPSSGNTIYF.

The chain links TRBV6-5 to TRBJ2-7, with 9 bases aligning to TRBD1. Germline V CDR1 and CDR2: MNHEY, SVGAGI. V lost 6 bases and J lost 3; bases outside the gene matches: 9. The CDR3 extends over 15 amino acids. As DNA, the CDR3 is TGTGCCAGCAGCCCTACAGGGGGCGATAGCTACGAGCAGTACTTC. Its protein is CASSPTGGDSYEQYF.

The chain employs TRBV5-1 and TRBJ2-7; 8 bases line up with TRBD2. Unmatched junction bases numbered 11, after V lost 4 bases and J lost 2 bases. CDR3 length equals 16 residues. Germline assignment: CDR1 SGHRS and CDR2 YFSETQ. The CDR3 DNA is TGCGCCAGCAGCGGGGCGGGAGGACGCAGCGCCTACGAGCAGTACTTC. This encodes CASSGAGGRSAYEQYF.

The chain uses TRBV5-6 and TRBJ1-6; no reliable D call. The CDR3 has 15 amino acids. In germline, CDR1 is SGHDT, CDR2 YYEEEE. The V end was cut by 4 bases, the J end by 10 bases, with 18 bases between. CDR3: CASSRGTGNGSPLHF. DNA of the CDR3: TGTGCCAGCAGCCGAGGCACGGGTAATGGATCACCCCTCCACTTT.

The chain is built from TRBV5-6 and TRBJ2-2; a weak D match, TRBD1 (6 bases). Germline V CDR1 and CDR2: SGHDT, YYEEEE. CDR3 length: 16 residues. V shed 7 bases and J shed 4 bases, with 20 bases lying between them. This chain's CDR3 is CASQGRGYDATGELFF. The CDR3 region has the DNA TGTGCCAGCCAAGGCAGGGGATACGACGCCACCGGGGAGCTGTTTTTT.